This T cell receptor beta chain appears in the sequencing data of a study of T cell responses to AZD1222 COVID-19 vaccine. The method was immunoSEQ multiplex PCR; TCRdb's version includes in-frame clones alone and lacks a portion of them. Of 95,000 to 100,000 clones detected, 65% to 85% appear once; the ten largest clones hold over 12%. Germline-derived CDR1 and CDR2 are SEHNR and FQNEAQ (reference sequence). The CDR3 contains 14 residues. V was shortened by 1 base and J by 2 bases, with 9 bases between the two germline ends. The chain is built from TRBV7-9 and TRBJ2-7; a possible D gene is TRBD2 (6 bases). The material sequenced was peripheral blood, taken 28 days after the second AZD1222 dose. This sequence was found in an adult who received the AZD1222 COVID-19 vaccine. The CDR3 DNA reads as TGTGCCAGCAGCTTAGGGACTACGACCTACGAGCAGTACTTC. This codes for CASSLGTTTYEQYF.